Listed here are 7 T cell receptor beta chains from one sample, sequenced in a study of persistence of HIV-infected CD4 T cells. Overlapping HIV-1 Gag 15-mer peptides at approximately 1 ug per peptide per mL were used. Memory cells lacking CD40L and CD69 with high CD45RO were sorted. Sequencing used immunoSEQ version 4 in survey mode. Clones were read by immunoSEQ multiplex PCR, and TCRdb kept only the in-frame ones, dropping some. The sample holds about 40,000 clones, about four fifths seen once. These receptors have no known antigen. This material consisted of CD4+ T cells sorted from PBMCs after approximately 19-hour stimulation, taken from a patient who received antiretroviral therapy. These receptors originate from an adult man with HIV who was CMV-seropositive.

The gene calls are TRBV9 and TRBJ2-7; TRBD1 agrees at 10 bases. Trimming at V came to 4 bases and at J to 3 bases, leaving 7 bases not matched to a gene. From germline, CDR1 is SGDLS and CDR2 YYNGEE. The CDR3 runs 15 residues. The DNA of the CDR3 is TGTGCCAGCAGCTCCCGACAGGGGGCTATCTACGAGCAGTACTTC. This translates into CASSSRQGAIYEQYF.

The chain links TRBV5-1 to TRBJ1-4, with D tentatively TRBD1 (5 bases). Germline values: CDR1 SGHRS, CDR2 YFSETQ. The V gene lost 3 bases and the J gene lost 0 bases, with 12 bases spanning the gap. The CDR3 has 16 residues. The CDR3 DNA is TGCGCCAGCAGCTCGACCGGGGCCGCAACTAATGAAAAACTGTTTTTT. Translated, it gives CASSSTGAATNEKLFF.

The chain carries TRBV5-5 and TRBJ1-1, with D possibly TRBD1 on 5 matching bases. The V gene's germline CDR1 is SGHKS and CDR2 YYEKEE (reference sequence). The CDR3 length is 15 residues. Trimming left V 1 base short and J 3 bases short, with 13 bases between. The CDR3 region is CASSLSPLGDTEAFF. DNA of the CDR3: TGTGCCAGCAGCTTGTCCCCCCTGGGGGACACTGAAGCTTTCTTT.

CDR3 in DNA: TGTGCCAGCAGTAAACCGGGACAGGTCTCCGGGGAGCTGTTTTTT. Amino acids: CASSKPGQVSGELFF. This sequence joins TRBV6-5 and TRBJ2-2, with 8 bases that match TRBD1. Unmatched junction bases numbered 8, after V lost 5 bases and J lost 6 bases. CDR1 is MNHEY, CDR2 SVGAGI, per germline. This CDR3 spans 15 amino acids.

The V gene is TRBV5-5, the J gene TRBJ1-1; D gene ambiguous. The germline V gene has CDR1 SGHKS and CDR2 YYEKEE (reference sequence). The ends were cut back, 2 bases at V and 2 bases at J, with 13 bases in the middle. This CDR3 is 15 amino acids long. The DNA for the CDR3 is TGTGCCAGCAGCTTTCCCGGGTTCGGTAACACTGAAGCTTTCTTT. Its protein product is CASSFPGFGNTEAFF.

V usage is TRBV6-5 and J usage is TRBJ1-2; 7 bases match TRBD1. The CDR3 totals 14 residues. The ends lost 5 bases at V and 2 bases at J; junction bases unmatched: 5. Germline V CDR1 and CDR2: MNHEY, SVGAGI. The CDR3 loop reads CASSRLTGNYGYTF. CDR3 nucleotide sequence: TGTGCCAGCAGTCGTCTGACAGGGAACTATGGCTACACCTTC.

This clone was seen only a few times. The gene calls are TRBV18 and TRBJ2-2; possible D gene TRBD2, 6 bases. The CDR3 is 15 amino acids. The germline V and J ends were trimmed by 6 bases and 4 bases, with 15 bases remaining between them. The germline CDR1 and CDR2 sequences are KGHSH and LQKENI. CDR3 loop: CASSARRVATGELFF. CDR3 nucleotide sequence: TGTGCCAGCTCCGCGAGGAGGGTAGCCACCGGGGAGCTGTTTTTT.